The rows below give T cell receptor beta chains drawn from one sample of a study of identical twins. Using its own MiXCR run on the 5' RACE reads, TCRdb lists one record per CDR3 protein. The table records just over 450,000 distinct CDR3 sequences, 12% to 15% of them present only once. This same sample was also part of a study on yellow fever vaccine responses in identical twins.

Sequencing input: CD4+ T cells sorted from blood. These receptors were taken from a woman younger than 35 in good health. CDR3s include the opening cysteine and the closing phenylalanine or tryptophan. Fields, in order: clone size, V gene, D gene, J gene, CDR3 DNA, CDR3 protein. The D gene is left open where the match is weak. Clone size is stated in some rows and not others, as once, few, many or a class when expanded.

abundance: many
v_gene: TRBV7-9
d_gene: TRBD1
j_gene: TRBJ2-5
CDR3nt: TGTGCCAGCAGCTTCGACAGGGGTGAGACCCAGTACTTC
CDR3aa: CASSFDRGETQYF

abundance: .
v_gene: TRBV7-9
d_gene: TRBD2
j_gene: TRBJ2-3
CDR3nt: TGTGCCAGCAGCACCCTACTTGGCGGGGGGACCACAGATACGCAGTATTTT
CDR3aa: CASSTLLGGGTTDTQYF

abundance: few
v_gene: TRBV7-9
d_gene: TRBD2
j_gene: TRBJ2-1
CDR3nt: TGTGCCAGCAGCTTAGAACTAGCGGGTAATGAGCAGTTCTTC
CDR3aa: CASSLELAGNEQFF

abundance: few
v_gene: TRBV20-1
d_gene: .
j_gene: TRBJ2-5
CDR3nt: TGCAGTGCTAGGGGGGTTGGTGGGCGCACAGAGACCCAGTACTTC
CDR3aa: CSARGVGGRTETQYF

abundance: few
v_gene: TRBV6-5
d_gene: .
j_gene: TRBJ2-4
CDR3nt: TGTGCCAGCAGTTACGAGGAGACCAAAAACATTCAGTACTTC
CDR3aa: CASSYEETKNIQYF

abundance: .
v_gene: TRBV20-1
d_gene: .
j_gene: TRBJ2-4
CDR3nt: TGCAGTGCTAGTGAGTTAATCGTCGGGATCTACAAAAACATTCAGTACTTC
CDR3aa: CSASELIVGIYKNIQYF

abundance: many
v_gene: TRBV11-2
d_gene: .
j_gene: TRBJ1-1
CDR3nt: TGTGCCAGCAGCGTCCTCGGCACTGAAGCTTTCTTT
CDR3aa: CASSVLGTEAFF

abundance: few
v_gene: TRBV7-2
d_gene: .
j_gene: TRBJ2-1
CDR3nt: TGTGCCAGCAGCGCCACAGGGACTTACAATGAGCAGTTCTTC
CDR3aa: CASSATGTYNEQFF

abundance: .
v_gene: TRBV7-2
d_gene: TRBD2
j_gene: TRBJ2-7
CDR3nt: TGTGCCAGCAGCTTCCTCGGGACTAGCGGGTACGAGCAGTACTTC
CDR3aa: CASSFLGTSGYEQYF

abundance: .
v_gene: TRBV28
d_gene: TRBD1
j_gene: TRBJ2-5
CDR3nt: TGTGCCAGCAGTTTATTCACAGGGGGCAGAGAGACCCAGTACTTC
CDR3aa: CASSLFTGGRETQYF

abundance: .
v_gene: TRBV3-1
d_gene: TRBD1
j_gene: TRBJ2-2
CDR3nt: TGTACCAGCAGTTTAGGGACAGGGGGTTCGATGAACACCGGGGAGCTGTTTTTT
CDR3aa: CTSSLGTGGSMNTGELFF

abundance: .
v_gene: TRBV18
d_gene: .
j_gene: TRBJ2-7
CDR3nt: TGTGCCAGCTCACCACCTGGGATCCACGAGCAGTACTTC
CDR3aa: CASSPPGIHEQYF

abundance: .
v_gene: TRBV20-1
d_gene: TRBD2
j_gene: TRBJ2-1
CDR3nt: TGCAGTGCTAGACTAGCGGGAGGGCCTGGTGAGCAGTTCTTC
CDR3aa: CSARLAGGPGEQFF

abundance: .
v_gene: TRBV19
d_gene: .
j_gene: TRBJ1-2
CDR3nt: TGTGCCAGTAGTATTCGGTTTACTGATGGCTACACCTTC
CDR3aa: CASSIRFTDGYTF

abundance: .
v_gene: TRBV20-1
d_gene: .
j_gene: TRBJ2-5
CDR3nt: TGCAGTGCTGACGATCGTCTAGGCGGGCCTAACCAAGAGACCCAGTACTTC
CDR3aa: CSADDRLGGPNQETQYF

abundance: .
v_gene: TRBV7-6
d_gene: TRBD2
j_gene: TRBJ2-7
CDR3nt: TGTGCCAGCAGCAAGGGACTAGCGGCCTACGAGCAGTACTTC
CDR3aa: CASSKGLAAYEQYF

abundance: few
v_gene: TRBV28
d_gene: .
j_gene: TRBJ2-5
CDR3nt: TGTGCCAGCAGTTTAGTCGGATCTCCGGCCGGGGAGACCCAGTACTTC
CDR3aa: CASSLVGSPAGETQYF

abundance: few
v_gene: TRBV5-6
d_gene: .
j_gene: TRBJ1-1
CDR3nt: TGTGCCAGCAGCTTCTCCTACAGGGTTGAAGCTTTCTTT
CDR3aa: CASSFSYRVEAFF

abundance: .
v_gene: TRBV18
d_gene: TRBD2
j_gene: TRBJ2-3
CDR3nt: TGTGCCAGCTCACCAGGGATAGCGGGACGCACAGATACGCAGTATTTT
CDR3aa: CASSPGIAGRTDTQYF

abundance: .
v_gene: TRBV7-8
d_gene: TRBD2
j_gene: TRBJ2-1
CDR3nt: TGTGCCAGCAGCGGGACTAGCGCATCCTACAATGAGCAGTTCTTC
CDR3aa: CASSGTSASYNEQFF

abundance: .
v_gene: TRBV6-2/TRBV6-3
d_gene: .
j_gene: TRBJ2-7
CDR3nt: TGTGCCAGCAGTTACGCGGCGGGGATCTACGAGCAGTACTTC
CDR3aa: CASSYAAGIYEQYF

abundance: .
v_gene: TRBV6-1
d_gene: TRBD1
j_gene: TRBJ1-4
CDR3nt: TGTGCCAGCAGTCTAGGACAGGGGGTACGGGGGAATGAAAAACTGTTTTTT
CDR3aa: CASSLGQGVRGNEKLFF

abundance: few
v_gene: TRBV29-1
d_gene: .
j_gene: TRBJ2-7
CDR3nt: TGCAGCGTTGTTGTGAGGGACGAGCAGTACTTC
CDR3aa: CSVVVRDEQYF

abundance: few
v_gene: TRBV18
d_gene: .
j_gene: TRBJ1-5
CDR3nt: TGTGCCAGCTCACCAGCGACAAATAGCAATCAGCCCCAGCATTTT
CDR3aa: CASSPATNSNQPQHF

abundance: .
v_gene: TRBV20-1
d_gene: TRBD1
j_gene: TRBJ2-7
CDR3nt: TGCAGTGCTAGACCGGACAGGGGGTATGGAACCTACGAGCAGTACTTC
CDR3aa: CSARPDRGYGTYEQYF

abundance: few
v_gene: TRBV5-1
d_gene: TRBD2
j_gene: TRBJ2-3
CDR3nt: TGCGCCAGCAGGGTAGCGGGGGGCACAGATACGCAGTATTTT
CDR3aa: CASRVAGGTDTQYF